The 32 T cell receptor beta chains in this list originate from one sample, sequenced in a study of CD8+CD57+ T cells in acquired aplastic anemia. Patients selected for sequencing had displayed CD8+CD57+ cell expansion by flow cytometry. TCR beta VDJ and CDR3 were profiled, and genomic DNA was the template. A single record per CDR3 protein comes from TCRdb applying MiXCR to the reads. The profile shows some 200,000 distinct CDR3 sequences, roughly half of them singletons. Sequences were obtained from sorted CD4+, CD8+, or CD8+CD57+ T cells (not recorded which) from PBMCs. These TCRs come from a human donor with aplastic anemia.

This clonotype was picked up many times. The V and J genes are TRBV11-2 and TRBJ2-5; the match to TRBD2 covers 9 bases. Germline V gene data show CDR1 as SGHAT and CDR2 as FQNNGV. There are 15 residues in the CDR3. V dropped 2 bases and J dropped 7; count of bases not matched to a gene: 8. The CDR3, as DNA: TGTGCCAGCAGCTTAAACAGCGGGGGGCCGGCGACCCAGTACTTC. Translated, it gives CASSLNSGGPATQYF.

This clonotype was recorded many times. This sequence joins TRBV24-1 and TRBJ2-5, with D perhaps TRBD1 (7 bases). CDR1 is KGHDR, CDR2 SFDVKD, per germline. There are 15 residues in the CDR3. V dropped 3 bases and J dropped 2 bases, with 12 bases sitting between them. CDR3 bases: TGTGCCACCAGTGATCCAGGGGGGATACAAGAGACCCAGTACTTC. The encoded protein is CATSDPGGIQETQYF.

The chain employs TRBV10-3 and TRBJ1-2; D is undetermined. The V and J ends lost 2 bases and 2 bases respectively, with 18 bases between them. Germline V gives CDR1 ENHRY, CDR2 SYGVKD. This CDR3 has 17 amino acids. As DNA, the CDR3 is TGTGCCATCAGTGAGGTGGCAGCCTTTGAACCCAACTATGGCTACACCTTC. Translation gives CAISEVAAFEPNYGYTF.

This rearrangement joins TRBV12-3 or TRBV12-4 to TRBJ2-4; TRBD2 is a possible D gene (7 bases). With 3 bases removed from V and 0 bases from J, the gap between germline ends came to 12 bases. The CDR3 loop spans 16 amino acids. The CDR3 nucleotides are TGTGCCAGCAGTTTTCACGGGGGGCAAGCCAAAAACATTCAGTACTTC. This encodes CASSFHGGQAKNIQYF.

This clonotype was seen ten or more times. This chain uses TRBV24-1 with TRBJ1-2; D gene unclear. Trimming cost V 3 bases and J 2 bases, with 6 bases left between them. The CDR3 sequence is 13 residues long. CDR1 and CDR2 (germline): KGHDR, SFDVKD. CDR3 region: CATSDRVNYGYTF. DNA for the CDR3: TGTGCCACCAGTGATCGAGTGAACTATGGCTACACCTTC.

The chain is built from TRBV29-1 and TRBJ2-7; 7 bases map to TRBD1. Germline trimming cut 4 bases from V and 6 bases from J; bases unmatched to any gene: 6. The CDR3 spans 12 residues. The germline gives CDR1 SQVTM, CDR2 ANQGSEA. CDR3 sequence reads: CSVVGTVGEQYF. DNA for the CDR3: TGCAGCGTTGTAGGGACAGTAGGCGAGCAGTACTTC.

Many counts were recorded for this clonotype. The V call is TRBV19, the J call TRBJ1-5; possibly TRBD1 for D (5 bases). The CDR3 has 15 residues. Germline V lookup: CDR1 LNHDA, CDR2 SQIVND (reference sequence). The germline V and J ends were trimmed by 4 bases and 0 bases, with 10 bases remaining between them. CDR3 in amino acids: CASSTDTYSNQPQHF. CDR3 DNA: TGTGCCAGTAGTACGGACACTTATAGCAATCAGCCCCAGCATTTT.

The chain couples TRBV5-1 to TRBJ1-2; 8 nucleotides align to TRBD1. The trim removed 4 bases at V and 2 bases at J, leaving 4 bases unmatched. Germline V gene data show CDR1 as SGHRS and CDR2 as YFSETQ. The CDR3 totals 14 residues. CDR3 residues: CASSERQGNYGYTF. Written as DNA, the CDR3 is TGCGCCAGCAGCGAGAGACAGGGGAACTATGGCTACACCTTC.

The rearrangement uses TRBV15 and TRBJ2-3; D is possibly TRBD2 (6 bases). This CDR3 has 15 residues. Trimming stripped 6 bases from V and 0 bases from J, with 13 bases between. Germline CDR1 and CDR2: LNHNV and YYDKDF (reference sequence). CDR3 DNA sequence: TGTGCCACCAGTGTTAGCGGTGCTAGCACAGATACGCAGTATTTT. This sequence encodes CATSVSGASTDTQYF. Variable domain in full (rest from reference TRBV15 and TRBJ2-3): DAMVIQNPRYQVTQFGKPVTLSCSQTLNHNVMYWYQQKSSQAPKLLFHYYDKDFNNEADTPDNFQSRRPNTSFCFLDIRSPGLGDTAMYLCATSVSGASTDTQYFGPGTRLTVL.

The V and J genes are TRBV11-1 and TRBJ2-2, with TRBD2 matching over 10 bases. Germline CDR1 is SGHAT and CDR2 is FQDESV (reference sequence). The CDR3 is 17 amino acids. The V segment lost 3 bases and the J segment 1 base; nucleotides outside the gene matches: 5. The CDR3 protein is CASSLNLAGGNTGELFF. In DNA, the CDR3 is TGTGCCAGCAGCTTGAATTTAGCGGGGGGGAACACCGGGGAGCTGTTTTTT.

This clonotype was counted a few times. A much larger clone is a single base away; this may be a read error. V usage is TRBV7-9 and J usage is TRBJ1-4; D not certain. There are 14 residues in the CDR3. Trimming cost V 8 bases and J 5 bases, with 15 bases left between them. The germline gives CDR1 SEHNR, CDR2 FQNEAQ (reference sequence). The CDR3: CASGMAVLNEKLFF. CDR3 in DNA: TGTGCCAGCGGAATGGCAGTACTCAATGAAAAACTGTTTTTT. The variable domain in full, with the rest retrieved from reference TRBV7-9 and TRBJ1-4, is DTGVSQNPRHKITKRGQNVTFRCDPISEHNRLYWYRQTLGQGPEFLTYFQNEAQLEKSRLLSDRFSAERPKGSFSTLEIQRTEQGDSAMYLCASGMAVLNEKLFFGSGTQLSVL.

This clonotype occurred a few times. The chain combines TRBV24-1 with TRBJ2-7; 7 positions match TRBD2. CDR3 length equals 13 residues. The germline V gene encodes CDR1 KGHDR and CDR2 SFDVKD. V gave up 4 bases and J gave up 4 bases; unmatched junction bases: 3. The chain's CDR3 is CATSEGEGYEQYF. In DNA form, the CDR3 reads TGTGCCACCAGTGAAGGGGAGGGGTACGAGCAGTACTTC.

This clonotype was seen many times. The rearrangement links TRBV9 to TRBJ1-2; D is ambiguous. Between the trimmed V and J ends, which lost 1 base and 0 bases, there was a span of 7 bases. Germline CDR1 SGDLS, CDR2 YYNGEE. The CDR3 consists of 14 residues. The CDR3 sequence: CASSVKAANYGYTF. CDR3 nucleotides: TGTGCCAGCAGCGTAAAGGCAGCTAACTATGGCTACACCTTC.

This clonotype was seen a handful of times. The chain is built from TRBV11-2 and TRBJ2-5; 15 bases map to TRBD2. Germline V gene data show CDR1 as SGHAT and CDR2 as FQNNGV. Losses at the gene ends were 5 bases for V and 2 bases for J; bases not matched to a gene: 9. This CDR3 has 18 residues. CDR3 amino acids: CASSPRGTSGRRQETQYF. The CDR3 coding sequence is TGTGCCAGCAGCCCTAGGGGGACTAGCGGGAGGCGGCAAGAGACCCAGTACTTC.

The V call is TRBV29-1, the J call TRBJ1-1; D is uncertain. Trimming removed 3 bases at V and 5 bases at J, with 7 bases between. This CDR3 is 11 amino acids long. The germline V gene has CDR1 SQVTM and CDR2 ANQGSEA. CDR3 residues: CSVDRGTEAFF. CDR3 coding DNA: TGCAGCGTTGATCGAGGGACTGAAGCTTTCTTT.

This clonotype appeared many times. The gene calls are TRBV10-3 and TRBJ2-7; D possibly corresponds to TRBD2 (6 bases). Germline assignment: CDR1 ENHRY and CDR2 SYGVKD. The CDR3 spans 14 residues. V lost 6 bases and J 4 bases, leaving 16 bases between the germline ends. The CDR3 here is CAISQISGLYEQYF. Written as DNA, the CDR3 is TGTGCCATCAGCCAGATATCGGGACTTTACGAGCAGTACTTC.

Points on this clonotype: A read error may explain this, as a much larger clone is one base away. This chain uses TRBV14 with TRBJ2-1; 7 nucleotides align to TRBD1. This CDR3 region has 14 residues. Germline CDR1 SGHDN, CDR2 FVKESK. The J segment lost 9 bases and the V segment lost 1 base, leaving 6 bases of the junction unmatched. CDR3 sequence: CASSQAHRGGEQFF. CDR3 coding DNA: TGTGCCAGCAGCCAAGCTCACAGGGGCGGTGAGCAGTTCTTC.

The V call is TRBV11-1, the J call TRBJ2-7, with 8 bases matching TRBD2. Germline CDR1 SGHAT, CDR2 FQDESV (reference sequence). Losses at the gene ends were 5 bases for V and 6 bases for J; bases not matched to a gene: 15. The CDR3 covers 16 residues. CDR3 in amino acids: CASSPSEAGGYSEQYF. The CDR3 region has the DNA TGTGCCAGCAGCCCCAGCGAGGCGGGAGGTTATTCCGAGCAGTACTTC.

The chain combines TRBV15 with TRBJ1-6; tentatively, D is TRBD1 (5 bases). Germline assignment: CDR1 LNHNV and CDR2 YYDKDF (reference sequence). This CDR3 comprises 12 residues. V shed 0 bases and J shed 18 bases, with 12 bases lying between them. The CDR3 nucleotides are TGTGCCACCAGCAGAGAGGGGCTTTCCCCCCACTTT. Translated: CATSREGLSPHF.

This clonotype was seen a few times. J is TRBJ1-6 and V is TRBV2; 11 nucleotides agree with TRBD1. The CDR3 has 17 residues. From germline, CDR1 is SNHLY and CDR2 FYNNEI. The V segment lost 4 bases and the J segment 1 base; nucleotides outside the gene matches: 3. CDR3 protein: CASSGDRGNSYNSPLHF. The CDR3 region has the DNA TGTGCCAGCAGTGGGGACAGGGGGAATTCCTATAATTCACCCCTCCACTTT.

The chain uses TRBV7-2 and TRBJ2-2; D may be TRBD2 (5 bases). Germline V gene data show CDR1 as SGHTA and CDR2 as FQGNSA. Trimming stripped 5 bases from V and 6 bases from J, with 16 bases between. CDR3 size: 15 residues. The CDR3 loop is CASSLIGLGSGELFF. Here the CDR3 DNA reads TGTGCCAGCAGCCTCATAGGACTTGGATCCGGGGAGCTGTTTTTT.

Note on this clonotype: This may stem from a read error, because a much larger clone lies one nucleotide away. The CDR3 end shows no conserved phenylalanine or tryptophan, and so a read error is likely. The chain joins TRBV6-1 to TRBJ1-2, with TRBD1 identical over 8 bases. This CDR3 comprises 13 residues. With V trimmed by 6 bases and J by 4 bases, 4 bases remained unmatched. Germline CDR1 MNHNS, CDR2 SASEGT. CDR3 nucleotide sequence: TGTGCCAGCAGACCAGGGGGCGGCTATGGCTACACCATC. Translated: CASRPGGGYGYTI.

This clonotype was observed many times. V usage is TRBV19 and J usage is TRBJ1-1; D might be TRBD1 (5 bases). The CDR3 runs 13 residues. Trimming pared 5 bases from V and 3 bases from J, leaving 10 bases between. From germline, CDR1 is LNHDA and CDR2 SQIVND (reference sequence). The CDR3 coding sequence is TGTGCCAGTAGTTCGGTGGGGCACACTGAAGCTTTCTTT. Its protein product is CASSSVGHTEAFF.

This sequence joins TRBV10-3 and TRBJ1-6; TRBD1 might be the D (6 bases). Trimming left V 5 bases short and J 9 bases short, with 17 bases between. Germline lookup yields CDR1 ENHRY and CDR2 SYGVKD. This CDR3 has 15 residues. The CDR3 loop is CAISLDSEGVSPLHF. CDR3 in DNA: TGTGCCATCAGTTTGGACAGTGAAGGGGTTTCACCCCTCCACTTT.

This clonotype has ten or more counts. The chain is built from TRBV25-1 and TRBJ1-2; D is unclear. This CDR3 has 13 residues. Germline values: CDR1 MGHDK, CDR2 SYGVNS. CDR3 sequence (DNA): TGTGCGTCAGAAAGTCTCGGGAACTATGGCTACACCTTC. Amino acid sequence: CASESLGNYGYTF.

The genes are TRBV19 and TRBJ1-5; D is unclear. The germline gives CDR1 LNHDA, CDR2 SQIVND (reference sequence). This CDR3 region has 13 residues. The V and J ends lost 1 base and 5 bases respectively, with 6 bases between them. This CDR3 reads CASSIAWDQPQHF. CDR3 coding DNA: TGTGCCAGTAGTATAGCTTGGGATCAGCCCCAGCATTTT.

This clonotype has a count of ten or more. The V and J genes are TRBV10-1 and TRBJ2-1; 9 nucleotides match TRBD2. V was pared by 3 bases and J by 7 bases, with 13 bases of the junction left unmatched. CDR1 and CDR2 from the germline V gene are WNHNN and SYGVQD (reference sequence). This CDR3 has 17 amino acids. For the CDR3, the DNA is TGCGCCAGCAGTGACCTGCGGGAGGGCAGGGACCCGAATGAGCAGTTCTTC. Its protein is CASSDLREGRDPNEQFF.

In this sample, this clonotype turned up a few times. This chain uses TRBV2 with TRBJ1-3, with unresolved D. Trimming took 5 bases from V and 9 from J, leaving 8 bases between them. The germline gives CDR1 SNHLY, CDR2 FYNNEI. CDR3 size: 11 residues. CDR3 loop: CASSPFGTIYF. Written as DNA, the CDR3 is TGTGCCAGCAGTCCTTTCGGCACCATATATTTT.

This clonotype was picked up many times. V is TRBV11-3 and J is TRBJ1-1; D is undetermined. Germline V gene data show CDR1 as SGHNT and CDR2 as YENEEA. This CDR3 has 14 amino acids. The V end was cut by 5 bases, the J end by 5 bases, with 15 bases between. The CDR3 sequence is CASSSRRAGTEAFF. The CDR3 DNA is TGTGCCAGCAGCAGTCGGCGGGCGGGTACTGAAGCTTTCTTT. The full variable domain, with the rest looked up from reference TRBV11-3 and TRBJ1-1, is EAGVVQSPRYKIIEKKQPVAFWCNPISGHNTLYWYLQNLGQGPELLIRYENEEAVDDSQLPKDRFSAERLKGVDSTLKIQPAELGDSAVYLCASSSRRAGTEAFFGQGTRLTVV.

This chain connects TRBV7-8 to TRBJ2-2, with TRBD1 as a possible D gene (5 bases). Germline V gene sequence: CDR1 SGHVS, CDR2 FQNEAQ. The V and J ends lost 6 bases and 6 bases respectively, with 11 bases between them. The CDR3 spans 13 residues. CDR3 residues: CASRPGFAGELFF. The CDR3 coding sequence is TGTGCCAGCAGGCCAGGGTTTGCCGGGGAGCTGTTTTTT.

The V gene is TRBV19, the J gene TRBJ2-1; TRBD2 aligns across 7 bases. The CDR3 consists of 14 residues. Looked up from germline, CDR1 is LNHDA and CDR2 is SQIVND (reference sequence). V lost 10 bases and J lost 3; bases outside the gene matches: 9. The CDR3 is CATKVAGGYNEQFF. Written as DNA, the CDR3 is TGTGCCACCAAGGTAGCGGGTGGCTACAATGAGCAGTTCTTC.

The rearrangement joins TRBV10-3 to TRBJ1-2, with 8 nucleotides matching TRBD1. CDR1 is ENHRY and CDR2 is SYGVKD in the germline V gene. After removal of 3 bases from V and 4 bases from J, the junction contained 7 bases not matched to a gene. The length of the CDR3 is 15 residues. CDR3 nucleotides: TGTGCCATCAGTGAACCGGCAGGGGGCGCCTATGGCTACACCTTC. Amino acid sequence: CAISEPAGGAYGYTF.